The 2 T cell receptor beta chains listed next were all sequenced from one sample in a study of early T cells in non-severe SARS-CoV-2 infection. A single record per CDR3 protein comes from TCRdb applying MiXCR to the 5' RACE reads. The sample consists of around 40,000 distinct CDR3 sequences, around a tenth of them appearing once. Sequences were obtained from whole blood. Every receptor here comes from an adult who was a healthcare worker with PCR-confirmed SARS-CoV-2 infection or an uninfected control (not recorded which).

The V call is TRBV6-2 or TRBV6-3, the J call TRBJ2-7; 13 bases match TRBD2. The V and J ends lost 2 bases and 6 bases, in that order; junction bases with no gene match: 1. CDR1 is MNHEY and CDR2 is SVGEGT in the germline V gene. The CDR3 is 14 amino acids. The CDR3 nucleotides are TGTGCCAGCAGTTACGGACTAGCGGGAGCCGAGCAGTACTTC. Its translation is CASSYGLAGAEQYF.

J is TRBJ2-5 and V is TRBV28; 7 bases are a match to TRBD1. Germline assignment: CDR1 MDHEN and CDR2 SYDVKM. CDR3 length equals 13 residues. Losses at the gene ends were 5 bases for V and 4 bases for J; bases not matched to a gene: 4. The CDR3 DNA reads as TGTGCCAGCAGTATGGACAGGCTAGAGACCCAGTACTTC. It specifies CASSMDRLETQYF. The whole variable domain, remainder taken from reference TRBV28 and TRBJ2-5, is DVKVTQSSRYLVKRTGEKVFLECVQDMDHENMFWYRQDPGLGLRLIYFSYDVKMKEKGDIPEGYSVSREKKERFSLILESASTNQTSMYLCASSMDRLETQYFGPGTRLLVL.